These 10 T cell receptor beta chains originate from one sample sequenced in a study of resident and recirculating memory T cells in vitiligo. Profiling relied on immunoSEQ multiplex PCR, and the TCRdb table lists in-frame clones only, not all of them. The sample contains 35,000 to 45,000 clones, about nine tenths of which appear only once. The sequencing sample was made of blood. The receptors were sampled from a male donor with vitiligo.

The chain is built from TRBV20-1 and TRBJ1-2; no clear D. Germline CDR1 reads DFQATT; CDR2 reads SNEGSKA (reference sequence). Trimming took 5 bases from V and 5 from J, leaving 6 bases between them. The CDR3 covers 10 residues. CDR3 sequence: CSAYSYGYTF. The CDR3 DNA follows: TGCAGTGCTTACTCGTATGGCTACACCTTC.

This chain connects TRBV18 to TRBJ1-1; D call uncertain. Germline values: CDR1 KGHSH, CDR2 LQKENI. V was shortened by 8 bases and J by 1 base, with 11 bases between the two germline ends. This CDR3 region has 13 residues. Here the CDR3 reads CASAWAENTEAFF. The CDR3 DNA is TGTGCCAGCGCCTGGGCCGAGAACACTGAAGCTTTCTTT.

The gene calls are TRBV29-1 and TRBJ2-7, with 7 bases that match TRBD2. Germline values: CDR1 SQVTM, CDR2 ANQGSEA. The junction had 6 bases not matched to a gene; V was cut back by 4 bases and J by 0 bases. This CDR3 comprises 14 residues. Here the CDR3 DNA reads TGCAGCGTTGGACCCGGGGGGTCCTCCTACGAGCAGTACTTC. Its protein is CSVGPGGSSYEQYF.

The rearrangement uses TRBV4-1 and TRBJ2-7; 8 bases line up with TRBD2. Unmatched junction bases numbered 8, after V lost 0 bases and J lost 4 bases. CDR3 size: 16 residues. CDR1 is MGHRA and CDR2 is YSYEKL in the germline V gene. CDR3 DNA: TGCGCCAGCAGCCAAGAGACCACTAGCGGTGTTTACGAGCAGTACTTC. It is translated as CASSQETTSGVYEQYF.

CDR3 bases: TGTGCCTGGAACGTGCGGTCTGGGGCCAACGTCCTGACTTTC. This gives the protein CAWNVRSGANVLTF. This sequence joins TRBV30 and TRBJ2-6, with no clear D. The CDR3 runs to 14 residues. The ends were cut back, 4 bases at V and 1 base at J, with 8 bases in the middle. Germline V CDR1 and CDR2: GTSNPN, SVGIG (reference sequence). The entire variable domain, with the rest obtained from reference TRBV30 and TRBJ2-6, is as follows: SQTIHQWPATLVQPVGSPLSLECTVEGTSNPNLYWYRQAAGRGLQLLFYSVGIGQISSEVPQNLSASRPQDRQFILSSKKLLLSDSGFYLCAWNVRSGANVLTFGAGSRLTVL.

The chain uses TRBV18 and TRBJ2-5; TRBD1 matches 10 bases. CDR3 length: 15 residues. With V trimmed by 6 bases and J by 2 bases, 6 bases remained unmatched. The V gene's germline CDR1 is KGHSH and CDR2 LQKENI. The CDR3 is CASSLTGGRQETQYF. The CDR3 DNA is TGTGCCAGCTCCCTGACAGGGGGCCGGCAAGAGACCCAGTACTTC.

J is TRBJ2-3 and V is TRBV2, with TRBD2 matching over 12 bases. V gave up 6 bases and J gave up 2 bases; unmatched junction bases: 6. The length of the CDR3 is 16 residues. Germline lookup yields CDR1 SNHLY and CDR2 FYNNEI. The CDR3 DNA reads as TGTGCCAGCAGGCCCGGACTAGCGGGGATCACAGATACGCAGTATTTT. This codes for CASRPGLAGITDTQYF.

The chain is built from TRBV5-6 and TRBJ2-5; D is undetermined. The germline V gene encodes CDR1 SGHDT and CDR2 YYEEEE. The CDR3 runs to 15 residues. V was shortened by 2 bases and J by 5 bases, with 16 bases between the two germline ends. The DNA for the CDR3 is TGTGCCAGCAGCTTAGTGGTCCTAGAGTTGGAGACCCAGTACTTC. This translates into CASSLVVLELETQYF. Together with reference TRBV5-6 and TRBJ2-5, the CDR3 gives the full variable domain: DAGVTQSPTHLIKTRGQQVTLRCSPKSGHDTVSWYQQALGQGPQFIFQYYEEEERQRGNFPDRFSGHQFPNYSSELNVNALLLGDSALYLCASSLVVLELETQYFGPGTRLLVL.

This clone has just a few counts. J is TRBJ2-5 and V is TRBV11-1; no firm D call. Germline V gene lookup returns CDR1 SGHAT and CDR2 FQDESV (reference sequence). The CDR3 is 16 residues long. Trimming removed 5 bases from V and 0 bases from J, with 16 bases in between. In nucleotides, the CDR3 is TGTGCCAGCAGCCGTCGGGTATCTACCCACCAAGAGACCCAGTACTTC. This sequence encodes CASSRRVSTHQETQYF.

The chain has TRBV6-5 and TRBJ1-2, with D tentatively TRBD1 (6 bases). Looked up from germline, CDR1 is MNHEY and CDR2 is SVGAGI. Trimming stripped 10 bases from V and 4 bases from J, with 13 bases between. The CDR3 sequence is 12 residues long. Here the CDR3 reads CATLQGPYGYTF. Written as DNA, the CDR3 is TGTGCCACTCTACAGGGACCCTATGGCTACACCTTC.